The present T cell receptor beta chain was sequenced within a study of cytomegalovirus exposure and HLA in healthy donors. Findings and caveats of the study: Based on reports, TCR beta sequences accurately predicted HLA-A and HLA-B alleles for most subjects.

The CDR3 runs 13 residues. V was trimmed by 3 bases and J by 9 bases, leaving 12 bases between them. CDR1 is LNHDA, CDR2 SQIVND, per germline (reference sequence). Turning to this clone: The antigen is undetermined.

13 Jbeta primers and 60 Vbeta primers were used for the PCR. TCRdb keeps only in-frame clones here, not all; method: immunoSEQ multiplex PCR. This repertoire comprises 70,000 to 80,000 clones; its ten largest clones make up about 2.9%. Sequenced: PBMCs. This receptor was identified in a man in his forties or fifties in good health and CMV-seronegative. The V gene is TRBV19, the J gene TRBJ2-4, with D uncertain. The chain's CDR3 is CASSIPRGIIQYF. CDR3 nucleotide sequence: TGTGCCAGTAGTATCCCCAGAGGAATCATTCAGTACTTC.